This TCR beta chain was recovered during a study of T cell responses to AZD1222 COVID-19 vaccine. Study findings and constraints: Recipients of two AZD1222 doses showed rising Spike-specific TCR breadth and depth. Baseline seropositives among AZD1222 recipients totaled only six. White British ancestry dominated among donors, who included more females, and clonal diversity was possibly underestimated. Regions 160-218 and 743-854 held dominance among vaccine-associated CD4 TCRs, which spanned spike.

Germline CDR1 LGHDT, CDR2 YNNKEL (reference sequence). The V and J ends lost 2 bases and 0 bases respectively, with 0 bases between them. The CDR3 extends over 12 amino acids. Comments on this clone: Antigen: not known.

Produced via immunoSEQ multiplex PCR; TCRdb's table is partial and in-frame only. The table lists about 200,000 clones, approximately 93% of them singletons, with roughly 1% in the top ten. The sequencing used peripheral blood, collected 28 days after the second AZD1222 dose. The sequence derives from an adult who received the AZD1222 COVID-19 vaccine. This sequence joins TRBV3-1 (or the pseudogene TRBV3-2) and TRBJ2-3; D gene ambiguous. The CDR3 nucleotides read TGTGCCAGCAGCCAAAGCACAGATACGCAGTATTTT. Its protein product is CASSQSTDTQYF.